This T cell receptor (beta chain) was retrieved from a study of blood T cell repertoires in COVID-19 (dated by TCRdb to 2018 to 2021). Concerning the study at large: Samples covering the acute and convalescent phases of COVID-19 were provided by collaborators in the United States, Italy and Spain. The prospective study material was composed of cDNA or gDNA derived from T cells, B-cell-depleted T cells, or PBMCs. The dataset comprised deeply sampled blood TCRbeta repertoires from subjects exposed to, actively infected with, or recovered from COVID-19. The repertoires were released in a freely available public database meant as a resource for research on the immune response to SARS-CoV-2. The samples were drawn from the first 160 participants of the ongoing ImmuneRACE study and from 950 to 1,500 subjects provided by 6 global collaborators. Sample metadata almost always included a de-identified subject ID, COVID-19 status, age in years and sex. Where available, HLA class I and class II types were taken from metadata supplied by the sample provider and were not determined by assay-based typing. The paper as a whole reports these results and caveats: Clinical and demographic metadata were provided uncurated, with the amount varying by source and participant.

TCRbeta CDR3 regions were amplified from genomic DNA by means of the immunoSEQ Assay, a bias-controlled multiplex PCR. Turning to the authors' computational methods: The number of nucleated cells in each sample was estimated from the amplification of reference gene primers within the assay. To quantify the absolute abundance of each unique TCRbeta CDR3 rearrangement, sequence reads were collapsed and filtered. For each sample, productive Simpson clonality was calculated by taking the square root of Simpson's diversity index across productive rearrangements. TCRdb obtained this table from immuneACCESS and retained in-frame rearrangements with V and J assigned. These tables miss some clones; where compared with another copy, unresolved V genes account for less than half of the shortfall, and the remainder is unexplained. The DNA was the basis for D and trimming; V, J and clone size are from that table. The sample table contains about 120,000 clones; only one count was recorded for 65% to 90% of them. The ten largest clones represent 5% to 8% of the sample.

Whole blood was collected in K2EDTA tubes by collaborating institutions according to the institutions' own protocols. Collaborator samples were shipped for TCRbeta analysis as frozen whole blood, isolated PBMCs, or DNA extracted from either sample type. Concerning this clone itself: Which antigen it targets is not known. No much larger clone exists at a distance of one base, and base qualities are not known.

From the cysteine through the phenylalanine, the CDR3 covers 17 amino acids. Just CDR3 DNA is preserved here, 51 bases in frame from base 1. The clonotype originates from a man older than 75 with active or convalescent COVID-19. The chain is assembled from TRBV21-1 and TRBJ2-5; the table's D call TRBD2 went unverified against the DNA. TRBV21-1 corresponds to a pseudogene. Sequenced material: peripheral blood. The sequence in DNA is TGTGCCAGCAGCAAATCCTGGTTGCGGGGAGGGAGAGAGACCCAGTACTTC. This gives the protein CASSKSWLRGGRETQYF.